This T cell receptor (beta chain) was sequenced during a study of cytomegalovirus exposure and HLA in healthy donors. General study points: One cluster of highly shared sequence variants probably arose as a sequencing artifact. Follow-up analysis later connected one missense variant in DCLRE1C with trimming of TCR beta V- and J-genes. TCR sequences were mostly rare, though some public TCRs occurred in many donors. In an earlier analysis, most TCR beta V segments were productive about 90% or about 30% of the time.

PCR used 60 Vbeta primers and 13 Jbeta primers. The method was immunoSEQ multiplex PCR; TCRdb's version includes in-frame clones alone and lacks a portion of them. The listing contains roughly 43,000 clones. Concerning this clone itself: Its antigen remains unidentified.

The germline CDR1 and CDR2 sequences are SGHTA and FQGTGA. This CDR3 spans 16 amino acids. V lost 2 bases and J lost 2; bases outside the gene matches: 5. Sequencing was done on a sample of PBMCs. The origin of this receptor is a middle-aged woman in good health and CMV-seronegative. The V call is TRBV7-3, the J call TRBJ2-2; TRBD2 agrees at 7 bases. The CDR3 here is CASSLGAAGNTGELFF. Here the CDR3 DNA reads TGTGCCAGCAGCTTAGGTGCAGCGGGAAACACCGGGGAGCTGTTTTTT.